Shown below are 2 T cell receptor beta chains from a single sample sequenced in a study of blood T cell repertoires in COVID-19. Repertoires were generated with immunoSEQ multiplex PCR, while TCRdb's copy carries only in-frame clones and drops some. The profile shows about 340,000 clones, around 90% of them singletons. The sample consisted of peripheral blood. The receptors were gathered from a woman aged 18-29 years who had recovered from COVID-19.

The rearrangement joins TRBV11-3 to TRBJ2-2; D is ambiguous. Germline V gene data show CDR1 as SGHNT and CDR2 as YENEEA. Trimming pared 7 bases from V and 5 bases from J, leaving 8 bases between. This CDR3 is 12 amino acids long. As DNA, the CDR3 is TGTGCCAGCACCCTATATACCGGGGAGCTGTTTTTT. This sequence encodes CASTLYTGELFF. Drawing the rest from reference TRBV11-3 and TRBJ2-2, the complete variable domain is EAGVVQSPRYKIIEKKQPVAFWCNPISGHNTLYWYLQNLGQGPELLIRYENEEAVDDSQLPKDRFSAERLKGVDSTLKIQPAELGDSAVYLCASTLYTGELFFGEGSRLTVL.

This chain connects TRBV4-1 to TRBJ2-2; 10 bases are a match to TRBD2. V trimming: 1 base; J trimming: 2 bases; junction bases outside the gene matches: 10. This CDR3 has 19 amino acids. Germline V gene data show CDR1 as MGHRA and CDR2 as YSYEKL. CDR3 loop: CASSQVLETSGSNTGELFF. The CDR3 DNA sequence: TGCGCCAGCAGCCAAGTGCTAGAGACTAGCGGGTCTAACACCGGGGAGCTGTTTTTT.